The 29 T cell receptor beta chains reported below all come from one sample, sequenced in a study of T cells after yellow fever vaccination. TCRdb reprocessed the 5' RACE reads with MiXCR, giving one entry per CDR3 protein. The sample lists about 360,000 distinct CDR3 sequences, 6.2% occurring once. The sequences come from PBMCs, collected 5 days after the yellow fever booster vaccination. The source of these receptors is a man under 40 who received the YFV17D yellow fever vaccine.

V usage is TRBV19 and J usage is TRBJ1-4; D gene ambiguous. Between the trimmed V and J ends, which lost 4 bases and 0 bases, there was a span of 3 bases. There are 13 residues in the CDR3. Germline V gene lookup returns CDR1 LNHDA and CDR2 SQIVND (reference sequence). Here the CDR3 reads CASSTATNEKLFF. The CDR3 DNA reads TGTGCCAGTAGTACCGCAACTAATGAAAAACTGTTTTTT.

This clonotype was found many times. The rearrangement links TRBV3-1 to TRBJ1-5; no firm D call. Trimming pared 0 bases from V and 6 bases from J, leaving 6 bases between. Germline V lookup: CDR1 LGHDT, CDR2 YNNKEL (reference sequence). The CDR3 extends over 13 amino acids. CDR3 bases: TGTGCCAGCAGCCAAGAAGGGCGTCAGCCCCAGCATTTT. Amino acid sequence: CASSQEGRQPQHF. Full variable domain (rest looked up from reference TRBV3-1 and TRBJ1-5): DTAVSQTPKYLVTQMGNDKSIKCEQNLGHDTMYWYKQDSKKFLKIMFSYNNKELIINETVPNRFSPKSPDKAHLNLHINSLELGDSAVYFCASSQEGRQPQHFGDGTRLSIL.

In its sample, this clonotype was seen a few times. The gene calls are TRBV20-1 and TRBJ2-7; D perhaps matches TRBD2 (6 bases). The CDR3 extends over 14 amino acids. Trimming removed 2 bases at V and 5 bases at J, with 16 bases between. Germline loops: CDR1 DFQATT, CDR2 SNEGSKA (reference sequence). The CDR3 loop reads CSARRLVEVDEQYF. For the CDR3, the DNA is TGCAGTGCTAGAAGACTAGTTGAAGTGGACGAGCAGTACTTC.

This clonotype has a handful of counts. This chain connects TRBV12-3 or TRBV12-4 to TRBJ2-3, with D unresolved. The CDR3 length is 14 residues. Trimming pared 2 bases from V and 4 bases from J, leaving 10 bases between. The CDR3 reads CASSLRQIADTQYF. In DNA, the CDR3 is TGTGCCAGCAGTTTACGGCAGATCGCAGATACGCAGTATTTT.

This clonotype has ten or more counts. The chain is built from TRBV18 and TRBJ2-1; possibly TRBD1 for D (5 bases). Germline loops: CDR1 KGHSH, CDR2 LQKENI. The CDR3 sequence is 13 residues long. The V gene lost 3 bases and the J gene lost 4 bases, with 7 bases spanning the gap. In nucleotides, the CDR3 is TGTGCCAGCTCACCGGGGCTATACAATGAGCAGTTCTTC. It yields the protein CASSPGLYNEQFF.

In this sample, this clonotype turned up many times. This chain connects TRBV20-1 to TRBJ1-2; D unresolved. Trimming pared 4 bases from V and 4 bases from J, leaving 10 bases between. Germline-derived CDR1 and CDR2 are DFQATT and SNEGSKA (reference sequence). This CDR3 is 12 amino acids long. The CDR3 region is CSATEVGYGYTF. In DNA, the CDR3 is TGCAGTGCTACGGAGGTCGGCTATGGCTACACCTTC.

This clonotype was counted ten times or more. The CDR3 DNA reads TGTGCCAGCAGCGGGACAGAGAGCTCCTACGAGCAGTACTTC. Protein: CASSGTESSYEQYF. This rearrangement joins TRBV5-6 to TRBJ2-7, with 7 bases fitting TRBD1. This CDR3 contains 14 residues. J lost 0 bases, V lost 4 bases, and 4 bases had no gene match. Germline V gene data show CDR1 as SGHDT and CDR2 as YYEEEE.

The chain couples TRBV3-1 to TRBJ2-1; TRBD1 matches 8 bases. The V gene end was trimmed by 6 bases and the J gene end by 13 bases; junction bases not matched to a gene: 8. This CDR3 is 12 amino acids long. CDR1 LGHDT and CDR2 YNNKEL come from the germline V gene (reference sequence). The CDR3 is CASRGTGDTQFF. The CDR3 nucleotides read TGTGCCAGCAGAGGGACAGGAGACACCCAGTTCTTC.

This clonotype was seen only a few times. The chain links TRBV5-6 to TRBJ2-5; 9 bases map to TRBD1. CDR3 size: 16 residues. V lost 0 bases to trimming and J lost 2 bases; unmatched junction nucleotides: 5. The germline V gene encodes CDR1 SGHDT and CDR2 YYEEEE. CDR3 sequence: CASSLAGTGSQETQYF. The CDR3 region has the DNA TGTGCCAGCAGCTTGGCCGGGACAGGGAGTCAAGAGACCCAGTACTTC.

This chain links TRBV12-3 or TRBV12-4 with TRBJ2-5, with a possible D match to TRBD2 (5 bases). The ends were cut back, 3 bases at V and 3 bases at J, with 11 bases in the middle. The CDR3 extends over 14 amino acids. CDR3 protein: CASSFGMIKETQYF. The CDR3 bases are TGTGCCAGCAGTTTCGGGATGATTAAAGAGACCCAGTACTTC.

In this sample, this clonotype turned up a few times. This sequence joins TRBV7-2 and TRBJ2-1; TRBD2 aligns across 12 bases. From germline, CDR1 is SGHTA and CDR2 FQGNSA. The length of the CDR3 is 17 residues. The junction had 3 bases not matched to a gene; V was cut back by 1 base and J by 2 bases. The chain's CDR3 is CASSLVASGRAYNEQFF. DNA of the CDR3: TGTGCCAGCAGCTTAGTCGCTAGCGGGAGGGCCTACAATGAGCAGTTCTTC.

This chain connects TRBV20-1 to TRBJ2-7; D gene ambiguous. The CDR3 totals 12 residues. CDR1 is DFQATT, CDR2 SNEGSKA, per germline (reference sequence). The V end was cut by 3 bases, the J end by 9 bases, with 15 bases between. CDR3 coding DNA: TGCAGTGCTAGCTATCTGGGCCCCGGGCAGTACTTC. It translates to CSASYLGPGQYF.

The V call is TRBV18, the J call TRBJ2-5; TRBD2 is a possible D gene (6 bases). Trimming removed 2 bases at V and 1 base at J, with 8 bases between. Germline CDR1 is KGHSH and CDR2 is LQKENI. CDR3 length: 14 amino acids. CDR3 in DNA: TGTGCCAGCTCACCAGCTAGCGCCCAAGAGACCCAGTACTTC. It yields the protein CASSPASAQETQYF.

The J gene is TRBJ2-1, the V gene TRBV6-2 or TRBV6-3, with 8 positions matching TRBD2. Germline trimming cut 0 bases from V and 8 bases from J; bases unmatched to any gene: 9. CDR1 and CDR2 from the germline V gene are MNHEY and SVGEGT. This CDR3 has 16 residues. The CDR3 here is CASSYSVGTRSDEQFF. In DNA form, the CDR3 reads TGTGCCAGCAGTTACTCGGTCGGGACTAGGAGCGATGAGCAGTTCTTC.

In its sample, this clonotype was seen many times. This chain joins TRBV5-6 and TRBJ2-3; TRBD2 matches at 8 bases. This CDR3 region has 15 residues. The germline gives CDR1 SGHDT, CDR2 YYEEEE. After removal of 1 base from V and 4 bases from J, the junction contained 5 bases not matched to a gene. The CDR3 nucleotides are TGTGCCAGCAGCTTGACACTGGGACTAGCAGATACGCAGTATTTT. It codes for CASSLTLGLADTQYF.

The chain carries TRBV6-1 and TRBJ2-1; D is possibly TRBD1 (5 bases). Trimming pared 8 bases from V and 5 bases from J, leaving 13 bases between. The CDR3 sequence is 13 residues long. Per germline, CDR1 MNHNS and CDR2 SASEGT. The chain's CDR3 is CASQGVGDNEQFF. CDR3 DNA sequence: TGTGCCAGCCAAGGGGTCGGTGACAATGAGCAGTTCTTC.

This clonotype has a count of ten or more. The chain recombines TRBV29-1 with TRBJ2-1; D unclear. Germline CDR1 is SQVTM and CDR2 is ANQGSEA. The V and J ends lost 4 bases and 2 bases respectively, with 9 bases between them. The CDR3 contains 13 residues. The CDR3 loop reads CSVVIDPYNEQFF. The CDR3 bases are TGCAGCGTTGTGATTGACCCCTACAATGAGCAGTTCTTC.

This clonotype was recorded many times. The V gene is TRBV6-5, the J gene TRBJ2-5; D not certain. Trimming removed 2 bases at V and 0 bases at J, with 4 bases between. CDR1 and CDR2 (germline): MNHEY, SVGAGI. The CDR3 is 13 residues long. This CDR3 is CASSYRYQETQYF. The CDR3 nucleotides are TGTGCCAGCAGTTACCGGTACCAAGAGACCCAGTACTTC.

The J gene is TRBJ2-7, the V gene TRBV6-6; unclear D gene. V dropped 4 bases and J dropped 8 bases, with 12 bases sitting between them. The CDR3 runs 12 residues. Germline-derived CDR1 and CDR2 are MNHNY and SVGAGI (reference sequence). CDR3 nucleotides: TGTGCCAGCAGTTCGGAGTGGAAGAAGCAGTACTTC. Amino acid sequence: CASSSEWKKQYF.

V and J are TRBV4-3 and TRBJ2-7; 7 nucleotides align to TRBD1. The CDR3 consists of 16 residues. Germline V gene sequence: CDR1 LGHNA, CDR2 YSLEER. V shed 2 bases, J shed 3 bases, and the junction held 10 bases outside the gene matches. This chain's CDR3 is CASSQLPGQINYEQYF. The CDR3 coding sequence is TGCGCCAGCAGCCAACTCCCGGGACAGATCAACTACGAGCAGTACTTC.

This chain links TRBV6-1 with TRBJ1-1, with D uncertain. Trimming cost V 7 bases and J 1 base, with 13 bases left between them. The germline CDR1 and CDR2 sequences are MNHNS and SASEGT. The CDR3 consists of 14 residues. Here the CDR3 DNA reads TGTGCCAGCACCGTCGATCGGGCGAACACTGAAGCTTTCTTT. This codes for CASTVDRANTEAFF.

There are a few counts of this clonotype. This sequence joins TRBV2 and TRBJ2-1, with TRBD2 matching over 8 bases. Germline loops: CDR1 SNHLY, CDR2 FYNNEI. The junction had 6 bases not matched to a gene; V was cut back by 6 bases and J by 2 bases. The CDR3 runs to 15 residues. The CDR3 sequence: CASSLSGNAYNEQFF. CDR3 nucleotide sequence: TGTGCCAGCAGCCTTAGCGGGAACGCCTACAATGAGCAGTTCTTC. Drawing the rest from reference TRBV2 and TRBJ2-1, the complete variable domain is EPEVTQTPSHQVTQMGQEVILRCVPISNHLYFYWYRQILGQKVEFLVSFYNNEISEKSEIFDDQFSVERPDGSNFTLKIRSTKLEDSAMYFCASSLSGNAYNEQFFGPGTRLTVL.

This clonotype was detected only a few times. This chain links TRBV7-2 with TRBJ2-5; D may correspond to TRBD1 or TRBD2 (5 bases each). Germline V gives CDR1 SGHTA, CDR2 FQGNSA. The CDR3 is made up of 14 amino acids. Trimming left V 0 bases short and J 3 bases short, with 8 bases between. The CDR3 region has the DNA TGTGCCAGCAGCTTAGCGGGACGAAAAGAGACCCAGTACTTC. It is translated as CASSLAGRKETQYF.

In DNA, the CDR3 is TGTGCCATCACACCGGGTCCTCAAGAGACCCAGTACTTC. Translated, it gives CAITPGPQETQYF. The V gene is TRBV10-3, the J gene TRBJ2-5; D call uncertain. Germline loops: CDR1 ENHRY, CDR2 SYGVKD. CDR3 length: 13 amino acids. Trimming removed 7 bases at V and 2 bases at J, with 11 bases between.

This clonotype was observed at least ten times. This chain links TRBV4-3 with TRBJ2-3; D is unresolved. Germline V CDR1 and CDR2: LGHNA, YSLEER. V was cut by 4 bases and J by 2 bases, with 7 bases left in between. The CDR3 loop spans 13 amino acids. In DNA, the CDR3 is TGCGCCAGCAGCCCCCACCCCACAGATACGCAGTATTTT. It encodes CASSPHPTDTQYF.

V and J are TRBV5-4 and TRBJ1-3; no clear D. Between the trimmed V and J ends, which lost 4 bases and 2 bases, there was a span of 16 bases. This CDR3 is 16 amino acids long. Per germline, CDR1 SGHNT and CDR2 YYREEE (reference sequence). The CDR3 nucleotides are TGTGCCAGCAGCCGGCTGGCGGGAGGTGCTGGAAACACCATATATTTT. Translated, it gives CASSRLAGGAGNTIYF.

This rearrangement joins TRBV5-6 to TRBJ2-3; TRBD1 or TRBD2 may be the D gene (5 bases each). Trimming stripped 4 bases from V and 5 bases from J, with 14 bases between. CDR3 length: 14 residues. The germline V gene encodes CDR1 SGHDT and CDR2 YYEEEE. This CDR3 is CASSGTPGVDTQYF. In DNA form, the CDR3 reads TGTGCCAGCAGCGGGACCCCCGGCGTAGATACGCAGTATTTT. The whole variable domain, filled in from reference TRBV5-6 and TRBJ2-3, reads DAGVTQSPTHLIKTRGQQVTLRCSPKSGHDTVSWYQQALGQGPQFIFQYYEEEERQRGNFPDRFSGHQFPNYSSELNVNALLLGDSALYLCASSGTPGVDTQYFGPGTRLTVL.

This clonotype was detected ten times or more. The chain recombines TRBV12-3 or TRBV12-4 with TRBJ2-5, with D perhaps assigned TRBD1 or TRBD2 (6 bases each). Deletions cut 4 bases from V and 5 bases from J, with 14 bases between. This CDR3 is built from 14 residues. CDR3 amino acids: CASSSGAPPETQYF. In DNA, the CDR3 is TGTGCCAGCAGTTCGGGGGCCCCGCCGGAGACCCAGTACTTC.

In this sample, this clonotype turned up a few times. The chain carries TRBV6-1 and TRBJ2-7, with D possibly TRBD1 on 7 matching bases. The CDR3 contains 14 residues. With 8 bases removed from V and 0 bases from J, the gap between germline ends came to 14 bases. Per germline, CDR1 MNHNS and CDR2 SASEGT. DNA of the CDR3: TGTGCCAGCCGACCAGGGGGGAGCTCCTACGAGCAGTACTTC. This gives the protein CASRPGGSSYEQYF.